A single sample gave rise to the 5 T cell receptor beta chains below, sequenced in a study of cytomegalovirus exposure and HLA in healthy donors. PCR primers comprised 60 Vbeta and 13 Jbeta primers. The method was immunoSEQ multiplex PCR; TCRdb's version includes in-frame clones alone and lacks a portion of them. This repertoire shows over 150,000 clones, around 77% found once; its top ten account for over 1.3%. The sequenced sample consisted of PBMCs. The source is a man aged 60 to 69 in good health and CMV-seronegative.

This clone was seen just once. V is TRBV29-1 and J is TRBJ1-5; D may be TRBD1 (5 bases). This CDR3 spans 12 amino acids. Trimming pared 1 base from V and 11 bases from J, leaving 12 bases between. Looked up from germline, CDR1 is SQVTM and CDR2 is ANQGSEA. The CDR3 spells CSVEAGGGAQHF. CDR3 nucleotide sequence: TGCAGCGTTGAAGCGGGGGGTGGTGCCCAGCATTTT.

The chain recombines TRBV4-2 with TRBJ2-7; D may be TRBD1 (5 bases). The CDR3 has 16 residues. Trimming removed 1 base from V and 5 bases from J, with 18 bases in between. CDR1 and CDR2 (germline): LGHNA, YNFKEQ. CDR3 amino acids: CASSQGSLTEYHEQYF. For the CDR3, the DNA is TGTGCCAGCAGCCAAGGATCCCTGACAGAGTACCACGAGCAGTACTTC.

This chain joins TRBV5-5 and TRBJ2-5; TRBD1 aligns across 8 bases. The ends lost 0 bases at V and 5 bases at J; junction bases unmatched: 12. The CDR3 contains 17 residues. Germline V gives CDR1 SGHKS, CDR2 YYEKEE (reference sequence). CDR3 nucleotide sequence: TGTGCCAGCAGCTTGGTGGTCCGTCCAGGGGGCGCCGAGACCCAGTACTTC. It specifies CASSLVVRPGGAETQYF.

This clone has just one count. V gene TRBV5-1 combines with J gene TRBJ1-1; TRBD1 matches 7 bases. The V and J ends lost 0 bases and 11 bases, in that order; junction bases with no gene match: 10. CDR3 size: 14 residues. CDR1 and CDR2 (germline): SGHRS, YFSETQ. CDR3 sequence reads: CASSLEGTVPTAFF. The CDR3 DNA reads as TGCGCCAGCAGCTTGGAGGGGACAGTTCCGACGGCTTTCTTT.

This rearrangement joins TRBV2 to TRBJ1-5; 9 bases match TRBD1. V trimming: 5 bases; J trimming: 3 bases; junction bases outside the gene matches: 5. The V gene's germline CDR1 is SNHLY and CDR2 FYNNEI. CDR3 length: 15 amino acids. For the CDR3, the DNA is TGTGCCAGCAGTCCCAGGACAGGGGACAATCAGCCCCAGCATTTT. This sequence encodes CASSPRTGDNQPQHF.